A single sample is the source of the 13 T cell receptor beta chains below, sequenced in a study of cytomegalovirus exposure and HLA in healthy donors. This PCR relied on a set of 60 Vbeta primers and 13 Jbeta primers. The table came from immunoSEQ multiplex PCR; TCRdb's copy has only in-frame clones and leaves some out. The repertoire includes about 160,000 clones, roughly four fifths of them detected once, and about 4% sits in the top ten. The specimen sequenced was PBMCs. The origin of the receptors is a man over 45 in good health and CMV-seropositive.

The V call is TRBV18, the J call TRBJ2-3; 10 positions match TRBD1. The CDR3 covers 15 residues. Germline CDR1 KGHSH, CDR2 LQKENI. Trimming took 2 bases from V and 3 from J; bases not matched to a gene: 2. The CDR3 region is CASSPDRGQTDTQYF. The DNA for the CDR3 is TGTGCCAGCTCACCAGACAGGGGGCAAACAGATACGCAGTATTTT.

This clone was picked up a small number of times. V and J are TRBV11-2 and TRBJ2-5; maybe TRBD2 (6 bases). Germline CDR1 SGHAT, CDR2 FQNNGV. The CDR3 extends over 15 amino acids. The V and J ends lost 4 bases and 1 base respectively, with 13 bases between them. CDR3 nucleotide sequence: TGTGCCAGCAGCTCCGATGGGACTGCCCAAGAGACCCAGTACTTC. Residues: CASSSDGTAQETQYF. The full variable domain, in which reference TRBV11-2 and TRBJ2-5 provide the parts outside the CDR3, is EAGVAQSPRYKIIEKRQSVAFWCNPISGHATLYWYQQILGQGPKLLIQFQNNGVVDDSQLPKDRFSAERLKGVDSTLKIQPAKLEDSAVYLCASSSDGTAQETQYFGPGTRLLVL.

The genes are TRBV10-3 and TRBJ2-7; TRBD2 matches 13 bases. Germline lookup yields CDR1 ENHRY and CDR2 SYGVKD. V was pared by 8 bases and J by 5 bases, with 3 bases of the junction left unmatched. The CDR3 runs to 13 residues. The CDR3 nucleotides are TGTGCCATCGGGACTAGCGGGACCCACGAGCAGTACTTC. Translation gives CAIGTSGTHEQYF.

The genes are TRBV30 and TRBJ2-1; 7 bases are a match to TRBD1. In germline, CDR1 is GTSNPN, CDR2 SVGIG (reference sequence). This CDR3 contains 14 residues. The V and J ends lost 4 bases and 9 bases, in that order; junction bases with no gene match: 12. The DNA for the CDR3 is TGTGCCTGGACCCGACAGGGATATGGGCCTGAGCAGTTCTTC. Protein: CAWTRQGYGPEQFF.

CDR3 protein: CATSRAWTGYTGELFF. CDR3 sequence (DNA): TGTGCCACCAGCAGAGCATGGACAGGGTACACCGGGGAGCTGTTTTTT. The chain has TRBV15 and TRBJ2-2, with 8 bases identical to TRBD1. CDR3 length equals 16 residues. Germline V CDR1 and CDR2: LNHNV, YYDKDF (reference sequence). J gave up 3 bases and V 1 base, and 4 bases lay outside the gene matches.

The rearrangement uses TRBV30 and TRBJ1-1; perhaps TRBD1 as D (6 bases). The CDR3 spans 12 residues. Germline V gives CDR1 GTSNPN, CDR2 SVGIG (reference sequence). V lost 0 bases and J lost 6, with 8 bases in between. The CDR3 sequence: CAWSVGASEAFF. CDR3 sequence (DNA): TGTGCCTGGAGTGTGGGGGCATCTGAAGCTTTCTTT.

V usage is TRBV6-5 and J usage is TRBJ1-5; a weak D match, TRBD1 (5 bases). The CDR3 spans 14 residues. Germline V gives CDR1 MNHEY, CDR2 SVGAGI. V was shortened by 0 bases and J by 6 bases, with 9 bases between the two germline ends. Here the CDR3 reads CASSYSTGGQPQHF. The CDR3 bases are TGTGCCAGCAGTTACTCGACGGGGGGTCAGCCCCAGCATTTT.

The V call is TRBV5-1, the J call TRBJ1-1; D may be TRBD1 (5 bases). V lost 0 bases and J 4 bases, leaving 16 bases between the germline ends. The CDR3 is 16 residues long. Germline V gives CDR1 SGHRS, CDR2 YFSETQ. CDR3 DNA: TGCGCCAGCAGCTTGGCCCTTGGGGGGGAGGTCACTGAAGCTTTCTTT. Residues: CASSLALGGEVTEAFF.

This rearrangement joins TRBV6-1 to TRBJ2-5; D gene ambiguous. Trimming shortened V by 6 bases and J by 4 bases, and 9 bases separated the two germline ends. CDR3 size: 12 residues. Germline V gene lookup returns CDR1 MNHNS and CDR2 SASEGT. The CDR3 sequence: CASSRRGETQYF. Here the CDR3 DNA reads TGTGCCAGCAGCCGCAGAGGAGAGACCCAGTACTTC.

The chain links TRBV9 to TRBJ1-4; D unresolved. The CDR3 has 15 amino acids. Looked up from germline, CDR1 is SGDLS and CDR2 is YYNGEE. Trimming cost V 0 bases and J 7 bases, with 13 bases left between them. CDR3 region: CASSVAPFGGEKLFF. CDR3 sequence (DNA): TGTGCCAGCAGCGTAGCCCCCTTCGGTGGTGAAAAACTGTTTTTT.

In DNA, the CDR3 is TGCGCCAGCAGCTTGGAAGCGACTTGGACCTACGAGCAGTACTTC. Encoded protein: CASSLEATWTYEQYF. The V call is TRBV5-1, the J call TRBJ2-7; D unclear. This CDR3 spans 15 amino acids. With 0 bases removed from V and 2 bases from J, the gap between germline ends came to 12 bases. Germline V lookup: CDR1 SGHRS, CDR2 YFSETQ.

J is TRBJ2-5 and V is TRBV11-2, with TRBD1 as a possible D gene (6 bases). This CDR3 has 13 residues. From germline, CDR1 is SGHAT and CDR2 FQNNGV. V lost 5 bases to trimming and J lost 3 bases, with 10 bases between them. The CDR3 here is CASSPRDKETQYF. The CDR3 DNA reads as TGTGCCAGCAGCCCCCGGGACAAAGAGACCCAGTACTTC.

The genes are TRBV5-6 and TRBJ1-2, with 9 bases aligning to TRBD1. The trim removed 4 bases at V and 7 bases at J, leaving 14 bases unmatched. CDR1 is SGHDT, CDR2 YYEEEE, per germline. The CDR3 has 16 amino acids. CDR3: CASSLPPGTGIGGYTF. CDR3 sequence (DNA): TGTGCCAGCAGCCTACCCCCCGGGACAGGGATCGGTGGCTACACCTTC. Drawing the rest from reference TRBV5-6 and TRBJ1-2, the complete variable domain is DAGVTQSPTHLIKTRGQQVTLRCSPKSGHDTVSWYQQALGQGPQFIFQYYEEEERQRGNFPDRFSGHQFPNYSSELNVNALLLGDSALYLCASSLPPGTGIGGYTFGSGTRLTVV.